Below are 18 T cell receptor beta chains sequenced from a single sample in a study of monozygotic twins with inflammatory bowel disease. TCRdb reprocessed the 5' RACE reads and keeps a single row for each CDR3 protein, giving no DNA. Its clone listing holds approximately 330,000 distinct CDR3 sequences. The sample comprised blood. The receptors shown here come from a human donor with ulcerative colitis or Crohn's disease, or a healthy co-twin of an affected twin (not recorded which).

The CDR3 region is CASSQDWSSGSYNEQFF. The chain recombines TRBV4-1 with TRBJ2-1; TCRdb's assignment of TRBD2 cannot be checked, as there is no DNA. The CDR3 extends over 17 amino acids. Germline CDR1 MGHRA, CDR2 YSYEKL.

The chain couples TRBV4-1 to TRBJ2-3; TCRdb returns TRBD2, unconfirmable since there is no DNA. There are 16 residues in the CDR3. Germline lookup yields CDR1 MGHRA and CDR2 YSYEKL. CDR3 in amino acids: CASSHALAGSTDTQYF.

The J gene is TRBJ2-1, the V gene TRBV7-2. This CDR3 has 16 amino acids. CDR1 SGHTA and CDR2 FQGNSA come from the germline V gene. The CDR3 sequence is CASSKRSMTSYNEQFF.

The rearrangement uses TRBV6-6 and TRBJ1-1. This CDR3 comprises 13 residues. CDR1 is MNHNY, CDR2 SVGAGI, per germline (reference sequence). The CDR3 region is CASSYQVGAEAFF.

The rearrangement uses TRBV5-6 and TRBJ2-1; the D call from TCRdb, TRBD2, cannot be confirmed without DNA. The CDR3 has 15 amino acids. The V gene's germline CDR1 is SGHDT and CDR2 YYEEEE. This CDR3 reads CASSAGLASHNEQFF. Full variable domain (remainder filled in from reference TRBV5-6 and TRBJ2-1): DAGVTQSPTHLIKTRGQQVTLRCSPKSGHDTVSWYQQALGQGPQFIFQYYEEEERQRGNFPDRFSGHQFPNYSSELNVNALLLGDSALYLCASSAGLASHNEQFFGPGTRLTVL.

The rearrangement joins TRBV7-8 to TRBJ1-1. The germline V gene encodes CDR1 SGHVS and CDR2 FQNEAQ. The CDR3 is made up of 17 amino acids. CDR3 residues: CASSLVPPRALNTEAFF.

The chain carries TRBV20-1 and TRBJ2-6; TCRdb indicates TRBD1, and absent DNA this call remains unverified. Germline assignment: CDR1 DFQATT and CDR2 SNEGSKA (reference sequence). The CDR3 has 16 amino acids. The CDR3 here is CSARDPGGSGANVLTF.

V and J are TRBV27 and TRBJ1-1; TCRdb names TRBD1, which stays unverified in the absence of DNA. This CDR3 has 13 amino acids. CDR1 is MNHEY and CDR2 is SMNVEV in the germline V gene (reference sequence). The CDR3: CASTETGTTEAFF.

V and J are TRBV9 and TRBJ2-6. The CDR3 extends over 16 amino acids. Germline V gives CDR1 SGDLS, CDR2 YYNGEE. The CDR3 spells CASSVRYRSGANVLTF.

The CDR3 here is CASSYSDGREDYGYTF. The genes are TRBV6-5 and TRBJ1-2. The CDR3 length is 16 residues. Germline-derived CDR1 and CDR2 are MNHEY and SVGAGI.

The chain links TRBV5-1 to TRBJ2-2. This CDR3 is 15 amino acids long. Germline CDR1 reads SGHRS; CDR2 reads YFSETQ. The CDR3 sequence: CASSLPQAGTGELFF.

The V and J genes are TRBV6-1 and TRBJ2-2; as DNA is missing, the TRBD1 call by TCRdb cannot be tested. Germline CDR1 and CDR2: MNHNS and SASEGT. The CDR3 contains 14 residues. CDR3: CASSSSWGTGELFF.

J is TRBJ2-3 and V is TRBV20-1; TCRdb's D call, TRBD2, is unchecked because there is no DNA. This CDR3 spans 14 amino acids. CDR1 and CDR2 (germline): DFQATT, SNEGSKA (reference sequence). CDR3 in amino acids: CSARKREGTDTQYF.

The rearrangement uses TRBV10-3 and TRBJ1-1; TCRdb calls TRBD1, which cannot be checked without DNA. CDR3 length: 16 amino acids. CDR1 and CDR2 from the germline V gene are ENHRY and SYGVKD. This CDR3 is CASKSGQGIRRTEAFF.

The rearrangement uses TRBV5-4 and TRBJ2-3; the TRBD2 assignment by TCRdb is unverifiable without DNA. The length of the CDR3 is 14 residues. Looked up from germline, CDR1 is SGHNT and CDR2 is YYREEE (reference sequence). CDR3: CASSFSGFTDTQYF.

The genes are TRBV6-1 and TRBJ2-1; TCRdb outputs TRBD1, but without DNA this stays unchecked. Germline V gives CDR1 MNHNS, CDR2 SASEGT. This CDR3 is 18 amino acids long. CDR3: CASRVRPGTGVSGNEQFF.

The V call is TRBV27, the J call TRBJ1-2; TCRdb's D call of TRBD1 is untestable without DNA. Germline CDR1 and CDR2: MNHEY and SMNVEV (reference sequence). The CDR3 covers 13 residues. CDR3 loop: CASSLNGGSGYTF.

The rearrangement joins TRBV29-1 to TRBJ2-3; the D call from TCRdb, TRBD1, cannot be confirmed without DNA. From germline, CDR1 is SQVTM and CDR2 ANQGSEA. CDR3 length equals 16 residues. CDR3 sequence reads: CSVEDRTGMRTDTQYF.